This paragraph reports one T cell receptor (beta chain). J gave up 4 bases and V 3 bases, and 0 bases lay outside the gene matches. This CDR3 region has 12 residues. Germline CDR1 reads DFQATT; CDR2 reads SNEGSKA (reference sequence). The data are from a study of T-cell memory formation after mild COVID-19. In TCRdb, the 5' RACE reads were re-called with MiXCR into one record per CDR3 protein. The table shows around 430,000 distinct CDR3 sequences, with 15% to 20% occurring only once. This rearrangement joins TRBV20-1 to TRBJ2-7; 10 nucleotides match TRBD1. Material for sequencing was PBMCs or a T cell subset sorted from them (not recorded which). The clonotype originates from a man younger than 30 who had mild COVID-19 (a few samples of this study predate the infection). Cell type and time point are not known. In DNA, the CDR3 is TGCAGTGCTAGGGACAGGGGGTACGAGCAGTACGTC. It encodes CSARDRGYEQYV.